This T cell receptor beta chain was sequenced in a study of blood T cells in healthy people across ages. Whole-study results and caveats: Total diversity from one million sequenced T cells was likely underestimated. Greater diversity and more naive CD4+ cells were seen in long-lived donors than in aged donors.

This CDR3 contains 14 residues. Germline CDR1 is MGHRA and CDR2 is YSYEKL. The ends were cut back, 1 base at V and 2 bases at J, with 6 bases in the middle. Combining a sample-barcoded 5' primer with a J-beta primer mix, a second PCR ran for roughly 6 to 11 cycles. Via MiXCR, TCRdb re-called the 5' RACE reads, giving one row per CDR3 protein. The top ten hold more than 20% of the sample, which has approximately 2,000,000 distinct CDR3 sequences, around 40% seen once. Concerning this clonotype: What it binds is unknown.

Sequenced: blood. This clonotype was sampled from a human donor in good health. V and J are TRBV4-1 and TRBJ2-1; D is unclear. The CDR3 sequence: CASSQGPPYNEQFF. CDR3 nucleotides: TGCGCCAGCAGCCAAGGGCCACCCTACAATGAGCAGTTCTTC.